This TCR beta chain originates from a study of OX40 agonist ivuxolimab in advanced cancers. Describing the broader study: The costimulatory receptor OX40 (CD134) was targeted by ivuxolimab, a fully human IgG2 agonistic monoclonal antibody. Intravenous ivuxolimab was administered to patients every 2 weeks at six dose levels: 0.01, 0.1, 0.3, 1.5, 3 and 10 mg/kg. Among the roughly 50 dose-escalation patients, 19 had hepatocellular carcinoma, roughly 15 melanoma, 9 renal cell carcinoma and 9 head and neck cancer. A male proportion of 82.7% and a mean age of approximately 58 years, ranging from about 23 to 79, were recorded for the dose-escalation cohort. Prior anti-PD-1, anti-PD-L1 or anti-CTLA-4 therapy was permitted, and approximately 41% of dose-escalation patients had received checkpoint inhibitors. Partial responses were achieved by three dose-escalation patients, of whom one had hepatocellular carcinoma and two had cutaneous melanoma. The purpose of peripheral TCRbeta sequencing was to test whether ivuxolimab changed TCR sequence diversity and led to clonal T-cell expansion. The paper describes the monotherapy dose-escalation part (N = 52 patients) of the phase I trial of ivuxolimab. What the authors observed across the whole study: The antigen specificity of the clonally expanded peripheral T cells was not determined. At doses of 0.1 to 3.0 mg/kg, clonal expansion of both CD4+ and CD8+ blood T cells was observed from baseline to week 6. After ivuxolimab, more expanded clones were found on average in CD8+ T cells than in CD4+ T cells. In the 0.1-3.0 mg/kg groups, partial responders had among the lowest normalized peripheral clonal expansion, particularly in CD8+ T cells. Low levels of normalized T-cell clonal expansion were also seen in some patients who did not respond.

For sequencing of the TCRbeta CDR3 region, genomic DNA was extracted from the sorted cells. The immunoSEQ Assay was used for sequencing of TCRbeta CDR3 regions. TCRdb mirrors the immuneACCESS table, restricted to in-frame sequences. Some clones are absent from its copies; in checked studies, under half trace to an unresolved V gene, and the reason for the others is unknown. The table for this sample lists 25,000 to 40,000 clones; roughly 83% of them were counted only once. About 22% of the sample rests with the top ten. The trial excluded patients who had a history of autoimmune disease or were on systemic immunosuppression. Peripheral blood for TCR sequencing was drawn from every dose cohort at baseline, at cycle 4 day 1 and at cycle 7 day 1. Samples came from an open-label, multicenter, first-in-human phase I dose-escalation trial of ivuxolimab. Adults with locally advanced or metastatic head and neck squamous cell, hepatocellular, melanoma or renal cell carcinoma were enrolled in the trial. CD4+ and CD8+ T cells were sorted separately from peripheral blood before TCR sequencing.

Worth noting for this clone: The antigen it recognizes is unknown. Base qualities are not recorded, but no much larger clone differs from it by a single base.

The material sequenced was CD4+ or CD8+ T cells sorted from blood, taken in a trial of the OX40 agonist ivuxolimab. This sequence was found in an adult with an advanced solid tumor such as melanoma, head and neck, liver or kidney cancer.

The bases read TGTGCCAGCAGCCCAGGGGTAGCGGAGGAACAAGAGACCCAGTACTTC. Its protein is CASSPGVAEEQETQYF. This receptor chain uses TRBV11-2 and TRBJ2-5; the D element could tentatively be TRBD1 or TRBD2, as 6 bases agree for each. Spanning cysteine to phenylalanine, the CDR3 consists of 16 amino acids. Only the CDR3 part of the read is kept: 48 bases, read in frame from the first base. V and J lose 5 bases and 2 bases, and a span of 18 bases separates them. CDR1 and CDR2 are read off the germline V gene as SGHAT and FQNNGV.